This T cell receptor (beta chain) was obtained from a study of T cells in Graves' hyperthyroidism and ophthalmopathy. Authors of the study amplified TCR beta CDR3 regions from RNA transcripts. Using the HTBI primer set, a first-round RT-PCR was run on the TCR CDR3. TCRdb called the multiplex PCR reads again in MiXCR, with one record for every CDR3 protein. The data show about 520,000 distinct CDR3 sequences, about 24% seen once. This clonotype was detected ten times or more. The CDR3 extends over 17 amino acids. The germline CDR1 and CDR2 sequences are MNHEY and SVGEGT. V shed 1 base, J shed 1 base, and the junction held 8 bases outside the gene matches.

This TCR derives from a woman in her 30s with Graves' ophthalmopathy. The sample consisted of blood. The chain recombines TRBV6-2 or TRBV6-3 with TRBJ1-1; 8 bases are a match to TRBD1. The CDR3 DNA reads as TGTGCCAGCAGTTACTATAACAGGGGGATTGGGAACACTGAAGCTTTCTTT. Protein sequence: CASSYYNRGIGNTEAFF.